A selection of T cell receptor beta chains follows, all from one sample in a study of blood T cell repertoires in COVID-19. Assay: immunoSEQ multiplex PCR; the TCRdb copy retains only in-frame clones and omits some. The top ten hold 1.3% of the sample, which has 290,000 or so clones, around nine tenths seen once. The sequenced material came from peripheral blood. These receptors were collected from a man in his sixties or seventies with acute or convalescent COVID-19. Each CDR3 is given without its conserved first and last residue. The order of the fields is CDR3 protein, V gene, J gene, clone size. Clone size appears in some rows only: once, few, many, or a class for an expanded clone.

ASSQLGGPGRLEQY,TRBV3-1/TRBV3-2,TRBJ2-7,.
ASSQEGGGGDTQY,TRBV4-2,TRBJ2-3,.
SASETGKLF,TRBV20-1,TRBJ1-4,.
ASRLPNTDTQY,TRBV6-1,TRBJ2-3,.
ASSLQGRNTEAF,TRBV18,TRBJ1-1,.
ASSADRLYGYT,TRBV5-4,TRBJ1-2,.
SVGGGGGTEAF,TRBV29-1,TRBJ1-1,.
ATSDFVRAGGPTQY,TRBV24-1,TRBJ2-3,.
ASSLGTDSPYEQY,TRBV5-6,TRBJ2-7,once
ASSLRVSSGSSYNEQF,TRBV28,TRBJ2-1,.
ATSAASPGKYSYEQY,TRBV24-1,TRBJ2-7,.
ASSQGQLGTGSEAF,TRBV5-1,TRBJ1-1,.
ASSRDRGSPLH,TRBV2,TRBJ1-6,.
ASSTHGGNSPLH,TRBV4-1,TRBJ1-6,.
ASKQGAGTGELF,TRBV5-1,TRBJ2-2,.
ASSPGQGTNYGYT,TRBV18,TRBJ1-2,.
ASSPEIQGTEAF,TRBV18,TRBJ1-1,.
ASGREETQY,TRBV12-3/TRBV12-4,TRBJ2-5,few
ASSEIQGHQPQH,TRBV2,TRBJ1-5,.
ASSPERRQETQY,TRBV5-4,TRBJ2-5,.
ASSYSPAGTMNTEAF,TRBV6-2/TRBV6-3,TRBJ1-1,once
ASRDFSSYEQY,TRBV6-5,TRBJ2-7,.
ASSYRTGNTGELF,TRBV6-5,TRBJ2-2,.
ASSLMGGQPQH,TRBV28,TRBJ1-5,.
ASSLYSENTEAF,TRBV7-2,TRBJ1-1,.
ASSPSGGQETQY,TRBV5-1,TRBJ2-5,.
ASYSQTGVPYEQY,TRBV28,TRBJ2-7,few
ASRRGSGNTIY,TRBV27,TRBJ1-3,.
ASSVQGYSPLH,TRBV2,TRBJ1-6,.
ASSLSLWGDEQY,TRBV7-9,TRBJ2-7,.
SVVGSGDNSGNTIY,TRBV29-1,TRBJ1-3,.
ASTRQVNSPLH,TRBV6-5,TRBJ1-6,few
ASSPRTGNQETQY,TRBV19,TRBJ2-5,once
ASSLSSGVPEAF,TRBV28,TRBJ1-1,few
AWRFFAGLSYEQY,TRBV30,TRBJ2-7,.
SVIQGSGAF,TRBV29-1,TRBJ1-1,.
ASSYRYGDTQY,TRBV6-2/TRBV6-3,TRBJ2-3,.
ASSQGAGAH,TRBV3-1/TRBV3-2,TRBJ2-7,.
ASSLHTNTYEQY,TRBV5-8,TRBJ2-7,.
ASSSGIGPDTQY,TRBV6-2/TRBV6-3,TRBJ2-3,.